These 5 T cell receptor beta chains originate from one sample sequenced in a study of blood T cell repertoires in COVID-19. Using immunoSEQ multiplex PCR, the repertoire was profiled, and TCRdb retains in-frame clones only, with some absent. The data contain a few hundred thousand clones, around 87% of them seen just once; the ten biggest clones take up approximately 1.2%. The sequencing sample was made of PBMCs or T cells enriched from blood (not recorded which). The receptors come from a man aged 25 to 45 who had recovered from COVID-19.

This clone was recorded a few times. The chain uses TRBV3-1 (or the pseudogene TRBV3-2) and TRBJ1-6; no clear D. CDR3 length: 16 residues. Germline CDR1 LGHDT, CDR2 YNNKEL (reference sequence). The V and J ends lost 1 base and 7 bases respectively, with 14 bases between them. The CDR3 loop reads CASSQVFGSHNSPLHF. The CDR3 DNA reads TGTGCCAGCAGCCAAGTATTCGGTTCTCACAATTCACCCCTCCACTTT.

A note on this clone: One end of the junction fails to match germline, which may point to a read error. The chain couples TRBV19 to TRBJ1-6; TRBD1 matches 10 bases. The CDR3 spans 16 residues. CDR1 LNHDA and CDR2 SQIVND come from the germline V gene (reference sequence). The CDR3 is CASSTGTGAFNLPLHF. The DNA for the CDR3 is TGTGCCAGTAGTACCGGGACAGGGGCCTTTAATTTACCCCTCCACTTT.

DNA for the CDR3: TGTGCCAGCAGTCGATCATCCCCGGGACAGCTGAATTCACCCCTCCACTTT. Translation: CASSRSSPGQLNSPLHF. The rearrangement uses TRBV6-6 and TRBJ1-6, with TRBD1 matching over 7 bases. CDR3 length: 17 amino acids. Germline loops: CDR1 MNHNY, CDR2 SVGAGI (reference sequence). Unmatched junction bases numbered 14, after V lost 5 bases and J lost 7 bases.

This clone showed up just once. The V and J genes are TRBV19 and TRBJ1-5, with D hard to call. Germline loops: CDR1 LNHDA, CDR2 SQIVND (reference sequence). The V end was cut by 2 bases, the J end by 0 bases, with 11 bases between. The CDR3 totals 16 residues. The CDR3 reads CASSITPWSSNQPQHF. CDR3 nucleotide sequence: TGTGCCAGTAGTATAACCCCTTGGAGTAGCAATCAGCCCCAGCATTTT.

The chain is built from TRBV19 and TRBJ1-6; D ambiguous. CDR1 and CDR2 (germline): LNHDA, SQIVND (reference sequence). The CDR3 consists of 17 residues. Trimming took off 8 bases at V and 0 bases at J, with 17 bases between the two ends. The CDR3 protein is CASGTEGSPSYNSPLHF. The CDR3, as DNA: TGTGCCAGTGGAACCGAGGGCTCACCCTCCTATAATTCACCCCTCCACTTT.